Listed below are T cell receptor beta chains from one sample, sequenced in a study of breast tumors, draining lymph nodes, adjacent tissues. MiXCR, run by TCRdb on the multiplex PCR reads, gives a single entry per CDR3 protein. Among approximately 130,000 distinct CDR3 sequences listed, 21% were seen once. Sequenced sample: axillary lymph node tissue. The receptor source for this set is a female donor with breast cancer. Some clones in this sample may be carry-over from other donors' samples. Both conserved end residues are part of each CDR3.

CGARDVRGSASDTQYF TRBV20-1
CASSLSGNPYNEQSF TRBV12-3/TRBV12-4
CATSDRVSWDGRGLAGVETQYF TRBV24-1
CASSLEGGRGTQYF TRBV28
CASSPLQGDTEAFF TRBV12-3/TRBV12-4
CASSTPHYGYTF TRBV28
CASSDGGGYGETQYF TRBV2
CASSTLGTDTQYF TRBV2
CATGTPNTGELFF TRBV6-1
CASGGILSGNTIYF TRBV6-1
CATSRDVTGWNEQFF TRBV15
CASSLNERASLHF TRBV7-3
CSASIRTSGTYNEQFF TRBV20-1
CASSSGLAGTGELFF TRBV7-3
CASSLAPATGANVLTF TRBV5-1
CATRRERSSTDTQYF TRBV15
CASSAPGSSYNSPLHF TRBV2
CASSQVVAAADTQYF TRBV3-1
CASSTGRGSNQPQHF TRBV2
CASSFRRVTDYGYTF TRBV7-9
CSAQGPAGGFHEQFF TRBV20-1
CASSPGLAGGMETQYF TRBV5-5
CASSQGQGAPAYEQFF TRBV18
CASSSYRGLAGANALTF TRBV7-9
CASSLISVRVNEKLFF TRBV5-8
CASSWRTSPRTWDSTDTQYF TRBV7-7
CASTQGGSYNEQFF TRBV6-5
CASSGGGETQYF TRBV5-6
CGARAVSWGRNEQFF TRBV20-1
CASSRIPVGGNQPQHF TRBV6-5
CTSSLGPGPQHF TRBV27
CASTGRGIITGNTIYF TRBV12-3/TRBV12-4
CASSQDRTLAKNIQYF TRBV4-1
CATSDSRTGGVSLGETQYF TRBV24-1
CASSVGGGGNTDTQYF TRBV9
CASSRGTGGDEKLFF TRBV3-1
CASEGLTGAGQYF TRBV2
CASSGIGTATSGRARETQYF TRBV11-2
CASSLRRYNEQFF TRBV7-3
CASSTMTGTHNQPQHF TRBV12-3/TRBV12-4
CASSLSWRDEQYF TRBV28
CAIRPGVASGQETQYF TRBV10-3
CASVTLRGPYNEQFF TRBV28
CASSFGDSAEQYF TRBV11-2
CATASGMNTGELFF TRBV24-1
CSAPQLGPPGTQYF TRBV20-1